This entry lists 29 T cell receptor beta chains sequenced from one sample in a study of blood T cell repertoires in COVID-19. Libraries were prepared by immunoSEQ multiplex PCR; TCRdb keeps only in-frame clonotypes and omits some of them. The sample gives roughly 150,000 clones, around four fifths of which show up once; 9.1% is in the top ten. The sequencing input was peripheral blood. All receptors derive from a woman older than 75 with active or convalescent COVID-19.

The chain joins TRBV25-1 to TRBJ2-7, with 9 bases matching TRBD1. CDR1 is MGHDK, CDR2 SYGVNS, per germline. V lost 1 base to trimming and J lost 1 base; unmatched junction nucleotides: 2. This CDR3 spans 15 amino acids. The CDR3 DNA reads as TGTGCCAGCAGTGAATTAGGGACAGGGTCCTACGAGCAGTACTTC. Its translation: CASSELGTGSYEQYF.

The rearrangement links TRBV11-3 to TRBJ1-1; no clear D gene. This CDR3 contains 14 residues. Germline V lookup: CDR1 SGHNT, CDR2 YENEEA. V was shortened by 0 bases and J by 8 bases, with 13 bases between the two germline ends. The DNA for the CDR3 is TGTGCCAGCAGCTTAGATCAGCGTCAGCCCGAAGCTTTCTTT. Encoded protein: CASSLDQRQPEAFF.

The J gene is TRBJ1-2, the V gene TRBV2; TRBD1 matches 8 bases. Germline V gene data show CDR1 as SNHLY and CDR2 as FYNNEI. The CDR3 has 14 amino acids. With 11 bases clipped from V and 7 bases from J, the junction kept 15 bases outside the gene matches. CDR3 loop: CAGRQGLGVSGYTF. The CDR3 DNA reads TGTGCCGGACGACAGGGGCTGGGGGTGAGTGGCTACACCTTC.

This chain connects TRBV6-6 to TRBJ2-7, with D perhaps TRBD2 (6 bases). V lost 2 bases and J lost 3, with 11 bases in between. The germline V gene has CDR1 MNHNY and CDR2 SVGAGI (reference sequence). CDR3 length: 14 amino acids. The DNA for the CDR3 is TGTGCCAGCAGTTACCCCCCGGGGGACTACGAGCAGTACTTC. It specifies CASSYPPGDYEQYF.

The chain carries TRBV9 and TRBJ2-2, with 13 positions matching TRBD2. The CDR3 runs 16 residues. V lost 5 bases, J lost 5 bases, and 6 bases stayed unmatched. Looked up from germline, CDR1 is SGDLS and CDR2 is YYNGEE. The CDR3, as DNA: TGTGCCAGCAGTCCGGGACTAGCGGGGCAAACCGGGGAGCTGTTTTTT. Translation gives CASSPGLAGQTGELFF. Full variable domain (rest looked up from reference TRBV9 and TRBJ2-2): DSGVTQTPKHLITATGQRVTLRCSPRSGDLSVYWYQQSLDQGLQFLIQYYNGEERAKGNILERFSAQQFPDLHSELNLSSLELGDSALYFCASSPGLAGQTGELFFGEGSRLTVL.

The chain is built from TRBV6-2 or TRBV6-3 and TRBJ2-7; 10 bases map to TRBD1. The CDR3 has 13 amino acids. The V gene end was trimmed by 5 bases and the J gene end by 6 bases; junction bases not matched to a gene: 4. Germline assignment: CDR1 MNHEY and CDR2 SVGEGT. CDR3 residues: CASSRRTGGEQYF. The CDR3 nucleotides are TGTGCCAGCAGTCGACGGACAGGGGGCGAGCAGTACTTC.

The CDR3 is CASSLASAQGNQPQHF. CDR3 bases: TGTGCCAGCAGCTTAGCGTCCGCTCAGGGCAATCAGCCCCAGCATTTT. The chain recombines TRBV7-2 with TRBJ1-5, with D unresolved. The CDR3 contains 16 residues. V was cut by 0 bases and J by 2 bases, with 11 bases left in between. CDR1 and CDR2 (germline): SGHTA, FQGNSA.

The chain combines TRBV7-2 with TRBJ1-2; 11 bases line up with TRBD1. V lost 3 bases, J lost 5 bases, and 8 bases stayed unmatched. The CDR3 sequence is 16 residues long. From germline, CDR1 is SGHTA and CDR2 FQGNSA. The CDR3 spells CASSLEVGTGGYGYTF. The CDR3 DNA follows: TGTGCCAGCAGCTTGGAGGTGGGGACAGGGGGTTATGGCTACACCTTC.

The sample holds one count of this clone. The chain carries TRBV5-4 and TRBJ2-3, with D unresolved. Trimming cost V 0 bases and J 0 bases, with 11 bases left between them. Per the germline V gene, CDR1 is SGHNT and CDR2 is YYREEE (reference sequence). The CDR3 extends over 16 amino acids. CDR3 sequence (DNA): TGTGCCAGCAGCTTGGCGGCGGCATCTAGCACAGATACGCAGTATTTT. This sequence encodes CASSLAAASSTDTQYF.

The chain joins TRBV10-3 to TRBJ2-1; D is unresolved. V lost 0 bases, J lost 0 bases, and 12 bases lay in between. The CDR3 contains 17 residues. Germline values: CDR1 ENHRY, CDR2 SYGVKD. The CDR3 DNA follows: TGTGCCATCAGTGAGTCATACGGGTCGAGCTCCTACAATGAGCAGTTCTTC. This encodes CAISESYGSSSYNEQFF.

The rearrangement links TRBV6-2 or TRBV6-3 to TRBJ1-1, with 8 positions matching TRBD1. V was pared by 5 bases and J by 4 bases, with 9 bases of the junction left unmatched. Looked up from germline, CDR1 is MNHEY and CDR2 is SVGEGT. This CDR3 contains 15 residues. The DNA of the CDR3 is TGTGCCAGCAGTACGATTGGACAGGGAAGCACTGAAGCTTTCTTT. Protein product: CASSTIGQGSTEAFF.

This clone has ten or more counts. Relative to the germline gene, one junction end is altered; a read error may explain this. The V call is TRBV7-2, the J call TRBJ2-3; TRBD2 matches 11 bases. The CDR3 has 16 amino acids. The germline gives CDR1 SGHTA, CDR2 FQGNSA. CDR3 residues: CASSSSLAGGADTHYF. DNA for the CDR3: TGTGCCAGCAGCTCGTCTCTAGCGGGGGGCGCAGATACGCACTATTTT.

The chain links TRBV4-3 to TRBJ2-7; TRBD2 agrees at 9 bases. Germline values: CDR1 LGHNA, CDR2 YSLEER. Losses at the gene ends were 6 bases for V and 0 bases for J; bases not matched to a gene: 3. CDR3 size: 14 residues. CDR3 residues: CASSRAGGSYEQYF. CDR3 coding DNA: TGCGCCAGCAGTCGAGCGGGGGGCTCCTACGAGCAGTACTTC.

The rearrangement links TRBV6-5 to TRBJ2-7; D is perhaps TRBD2 (6 bases). The ends were cut back, 0 bases at V and 6 bases at J, with 18 bases in the middle. CDR1 is MNHEY and CDR2 is SVGAGI in the germline V gene. The CDR3 length is 16 residues. CDR3 amino acids: CASSYSAGHQGAEQYF. CDR3 nucleotides: TGTGCCAGCAGTTACTCGGCGGGGCACCAAGGGGCCGAGCAGTACTTC.

This clone occurred a few times. At one end the junction does not follow the germline gene, possibly because of a read error. The chain carries TRBV7-6 and TRBJ1-1; no clear D. CDR1 is SGHVS and CDR2 is FNYEAQ in the germline V gene. The CDR3 is 15 residues long. CDR3 bases: TGTGCCAGCAGCCTAGCAGGAGTGGGGAACACTGAAGCTTTCTTT. Its translation: CASSLAGVGNTEAFF.

This rearrangement joins TRBV6-5 to TRBJ1-3; D call uncertain. Trimming pared 7 bases from V and 1 base from J, leaving 8 bases between. The CDR3 is 13 residues long. In germline, CDR1 is MNHEY, CDR2 SVGAGI. In nucleotides, the CDR3 is TGTGCCAGCACCGAAACTTCTGGAAACACCATATATTTT. This codes for CASTETSGNTIYF.

To note about this clone: Other DNA sequences of this sample code for an identical CDR3. The chain has TRBV24-1 and TRBJ2-2; TRBD1 matches 9 bases. The CDR3 is 18 amino acids. Germline V gene lookup returns CDR1 KGHDR and CDR2 SFDVKD. The V and J ends lost 2 bases and 0 bases, in that order; junction bases with no gene match: 6. CDR3 region: CATSDSGTGRANTGELFF. The DNA of the CDR3 is TGTGCCACCAGTGATTCCGGGACAGGGAGGGCGAACACCGGGGAGCTGTTTTTT.

This clone has just one count. The chain carries TRBV7-2 and TRBJ1-1; the match to TRBD1 covers 7 bases. The junction had 4 bases not matched to a gene; V was cut back by 2 bases and J by 7 bases. The CDR3 spans 13 residues. Germline CDR1 reads SGHTA; CDR2 reads FQGNSA. DNA for the CDR3: TGTGCCAGCAGCTTAAAAGGGGGCGTTGAAGCTTTCTTT. This translates into CASSLKGGVEAFF.

The CDR3 DNA reads TGTGCCAGCAGCCAAGGACTAGCGGGAGGAAATGAGCAGTTCTTC. Its protein product is CASSQGLAGGNEQFF. The V gene is TRBV3-1 (or the pseudogene TRBV3-2), the J gene TRBJ2-1, with 13 bases matching TRBD2. This CDR3 contains 15 residues. Germline CDR1 and CDR2: LGHDT and YNNKEL (reference sequence). Trimming took 1 base from V and 7 from J; bases not matched to a gene: 1.

In nucleotides, the CDR3 is TGTGCCAGCACCTCAGGGTTGGACACTGAAGCTTTCTTT. This sequence encodes CASTSGLDTEAFF. The chain uses TRBV5-4 and TRBJ1-1; possibly TRBD1 for D (5 bases). Trimming took 6 bases from V and 3 from J, leaving 12 bases between them. CDR1 is SGHNT, CDR2 YYREEE, per germline (reference sequence). There are 13 residues in the CDR3.

This sequence joins TRBV19 and TRBJ2-2; 8 bases are a match to TRBD1. The CDR3 contains 16 residues. J was trimmed by 3 bases and V by 8 bases; bases with no gene match: 11. Germline V CDR1 and CDR2: LNHDA, SQIVND (reference sequence). In DNA, the CDR3 is TGTGCCAGTTGGGGCGACAGGGGAGTCGACACCGGGGAGCTGTTTTTT. This gives the protein CASWGDRGVDTGELFF.

The chain couples TRBV28 to TRBJ2-3; TRBD2 matches at 11 bases. Germline values: CDR1 MDHEN, CDR2 SYDVKM. This CDR3 spans 16 amino acids. The V gene end was trimmed by 3 bases and the J gene end by 6 bases; junction bases not matched to a gene: 8. The CDR3 nucleotides read TGTGCCAGCAGTTTTCCGACTAGCGGGGAGCGCGATACGCAGTATTTT. Protein: CASSFPTSGERDTQYF.

The chain recombines TRBV19 with TRBJ1-3; D possibly corresponds to TRBD1 (6 bases). The V end lost 5 bases, the J end lost 2 bases, and 19 bases lay between the germline ends. The CDR3 is 17 amino acids. Germline V gene data show CDR1 as LNHDA and CDR2 as SQIVND (reference sequence). CDR3 coding DNA: TGTGCCAGTAGTCCTAGGACAGTCTCGGAAGCTGGAAACACCATATATTTT. Translation gives CASSPRTVSEAGNTIYF.

The chain carries TRBV7-2 and TRBJ2-1; D might be TRBD2 (5 bases). Germline CDR1 reads SGHTA; CDR2 reads FQGNSA. The V and J ends lost 5 bases and 6 bases respectively, with 14 bases between them. CDR3 length equals 14 residues. The CDR3 spells CASSPHPTTNEQFF. The CDR3 bases are TGTGCCAGCAGCCCCCATCCGACTACCAATGAGCAGTTCTTC.

The chain uses TRBV5-4 and TRBJ2-2; the D gene is possibly TRBD2 (7 bases). The CDR3 consists of 17 residues. CDR1 and CDR2 from the germline V gene are SGHNT and YYREEE (reference sequence). V lost 5 bases and J 0 bases, leaving 17 bases between the germline ends. The CDR3 sequence: CASSSGGRGPNTGELFF. CDR3 in DNA: TGTGCCAGCAGTTCCGGGGGGCGGGGGCCGAACACCGGGGAGCTGTTTTTT.

This chain joins TRBV4-1 and TRBJ1-3; possibly TRBD1 for D (6 bases). CDR3 length equals 15 residues. From germline, CDR1 is MGHRA and CDR2 YSYEKL. Trimming took 0 bases from V and 6 from J, leaving 12 bases between them. The CDR3 DNA sequence: TGCGCCAGCAGCCAAGAGTCACAGGGAAAAAACACCATATATTTT. This translates into CASSQESQGKNTIYF.

The chain combines TRBV11-2 with TRBJ2-3; unclear D gene. There are 12 residues in the CDR3. The germline V gene encodes CDR1 SGHAT and CDR2 FQNNGV. V lost 3 bases and J 5 bases, leaving 6 bases between the germline ends. As DNA, the CDR3 is TGTGCCAGCAGCTTGAGTAGAGATACGCAGTATTTT. It yields the protein CASSLSRDTQYF.

The chain carries TRBV4-2 and TRBJ1-6, with 9 bases matching TRBD1. The length of the CDR3 is 15 residues. Trimming removed 4 bases from V and 6 bases from J; junction bases left unmatched: 4. The V gene's germline CDR1 is LGHNA and CDR2 YNFKEQ. CDR3 amino acids: CASSPGDRANSPLHF. CDR3 DNA: TGTGCCAGCAGCCCCGGGGACAGGGCTAATTCACCCCTCCACTTT.

This clone was counted a single time. The V and J genes are TRBV9 and TRBJ1-3; 8 bases are a match to TRBD1. The length of the CDR3 is 18 residues. The germline gives CDR1 SGDLS, CDR2 YYNGEE. V was pared by 3 bases and J by 1 base, with 12 bases of the junction left unmatched. CDR3 nucleotides: TGTGCCAGCAGCGCCACAGGGGGTTCTGGTTCGTCTGGAAACACCATATATTTT. Encoded protein: CASSATGGSGSSGNTIYF.